This record covers a single T cell receptor (beta chain). This sample is part of a study of cytomegalovirus exposure and HLA in healthy donors. The PCR was carried out with 60 Vbeta primers and 13 Jbeta primers. The data were produced by immunoSEQ multiplex PCR, yet TCRdb's version contains in-frame clones alone and is incomplete. The sample consists of more than 90,000 clones, 55% to 75% of them appearing once. The CDR3 length is 18 residues. The germline V and J ends were trimmed by 3 bases and 4 bases, with 22 bases remaining between them. Per germline, CDR1 KGHSH and CDR2 LQKENI. The sample taken for sequencing was PBMCs. The receptor's source is a man aged 30 to 45 in good health and CMV-seropositive. This chain connects TRBV18 to TRBJ2-1, with D perhaps TRBD2 (6 bases). CDR3 amino acids: CASSPVAGGAKSYNEQFF. In nucleotides, the CDR3 is TGTGCCAGCTCACCTGTTGCTGGCGGGGCCAAATCATACAATGAGCAGTTCTTC.